In this sample, the clone carrying this T cell receptor beta chain turned up once. Its antigen is unknown. The data were produced by immunoSEQ multiplex PCR, yet TCRdb's version contains in-frame clones alone and is incomplete. In the table there are more than 500,000 clones, roughly 95% of which are singletons. This entry comes from a study of shared clonotypes between healthy human individuals. General study findings and limits: Limitation of the genetic and exposure-history diversity represented came from the few donors.

Sequencing was carried out using naive CD4+ T cells sorted from blood. Subset denoted: CD45RA+ positively selected. This receptor was obtained from a woman younger than 45 in good health.

Written as DNA, the CDR3 is TGTGCCAGTGGTCGGACTAGCGGGAGTAATGAGCAGTTCTTC. It translates to CASGRTSGSNEQFF. The chain employs TRBV27 and TRBJ2-1, with TRBD2 matching over 13 bases. CDR1 MNHEY and CDR2 SMNVEV come from the germline V gene (reference sequence). This CDR3 has 14 residues. V dropped 9 bases and J dropped 7; count of bases not matched to a gene: 6.